This TCR beta chain was captured by sequencing in a study of shared clonotypes between healthy human individuals. TCRdb's copy holds only in-frame clones and misses some; the assay was immunoSEQ multiplex PCR. Of about 1.5 million clones in the sample, over 95% were seen once. V was cut by 6 bases and J by 0 bases, with 14 bases left in between. Germline lookup yields CDR1 MDHEN and CDR2 SYDVKM. The CDR3 consists of 15 residues. Sequencing was performed on naive CD4+ T cells sorted from blood. Subset denoted: CD45RA+ positively selected. The rearrangement joins TRBV28 to TRBJ1-1; no reliable D call. This TCR was recovered from a man aged 25-45 years in good health. The CDR3 region has the DNA TGTGCCAGCAGCGCTTGGGAACCTATGAACACTGAAGCTTTCTTT. It codes for CASSAWEPMNTEAFF.